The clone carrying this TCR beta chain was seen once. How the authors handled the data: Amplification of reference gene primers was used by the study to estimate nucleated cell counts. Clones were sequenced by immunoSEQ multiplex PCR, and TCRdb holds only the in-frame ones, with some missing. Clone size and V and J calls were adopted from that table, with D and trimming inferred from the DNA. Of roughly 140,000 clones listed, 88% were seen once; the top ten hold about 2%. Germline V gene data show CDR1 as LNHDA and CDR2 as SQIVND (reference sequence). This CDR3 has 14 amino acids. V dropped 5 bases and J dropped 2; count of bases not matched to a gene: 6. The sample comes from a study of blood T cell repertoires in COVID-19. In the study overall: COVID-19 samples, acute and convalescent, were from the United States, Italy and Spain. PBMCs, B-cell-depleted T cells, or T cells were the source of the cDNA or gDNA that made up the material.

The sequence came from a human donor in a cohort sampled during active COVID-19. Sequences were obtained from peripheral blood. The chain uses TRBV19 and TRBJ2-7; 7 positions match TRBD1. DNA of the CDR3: TGTGCCAGTAGTGTACAGGGGATCGCCTACGAGCAGTACTTC. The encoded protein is CASSVQGIAYEQYF.